The entry below gives a single T cell receptor beta chain sequence along with its context. No antigen is known for it. Time point meaning: after dendritic cell vaccination, including at tumor progression/relapse. Sequencing used immunoSEQ multiplex PCR; TCRdb keeps in-frame clones, though not all of them. The sample has 9,500 to 12,000 clones, around 84% seen once. These data are taken from a study of glioma-infiltrating T cells after dendritic cell vaccination. Study in general: Samples are from glioblastoma patients in Phase I and II dendritic cell vaccine trials.

Study-wide points: TCR clonality showed no direct relationship with survival.

This CDR3 contains 14 residues. Germline CDR1 and CDR2: SGHNT and YYREEE (reference sequence). The ends were cut back, 4 bases at V and 1 base at J, with 9 bases in the middle. The chain joins TRBV5-4 to TRBJ1-5; D gene ambiguous. The receptor comes from a human donor with glioblastoma. Here the sequenced sample was blood, taken after dendritic cell vaccination. The CDR3 DNA sequence: TGTGCCAGCAGCAACTACCTAAGCAATCAGCCCCAGCATTTT. As protein: CASSNYLSNQPQHF.